A selection of T cell receptor beta chains follows, all from one sample in a study of cytomegalovirus exposure and HLA in healthy donors. Generated by immunoSEQ multiplex PCR, the TCRdb table keeps only in-frame clones and is missing some. The sample holds fewer than 200,000 clones, 85% to 90% seen once. Sequenced input: PBMCs. The origin of the receptors is a woman aged 30 to 39 in good health and CMV-seronegative. Both conserved end residues are part of each CDR3. Each record gives: clone size, V gene, CDR3 length, J gene, D gene, CDR3 DNA, CDR3 protein. D genes are given only for firm matches. Clone size is not always given. Where it is, it says once, few, many or a class for expanded clones.

-	TRBV7-6	11	TRBJ2-1	-	TGTGCCAGCAGCACGCACTCTGAGCAGTTCTTC	CASSTHSEQFF
-	TRBV13	15	TRBJ2-1	TRBD2	TGTGCCAGCGGTGTTACTGCGGGGGGATACAATGAGCAGTTCTTC	CASGVTAGGYNEQFF
-	TRBV2	13	TRBJ2-1	-	TGTGCCAGCAGTGACTCGGGGTACAATGAGCAGTTCTTC	CASSDSGYNEQFF
once	TRBV2	14	TRBJ2-1	TRBD2	TGTGCCAGCTTCCCGGGACTAGCCCACAATGAGCAGTTCTTC	CASFPGLAHNEQFF
-	TRBV7-6	13	TRBJ2-7	TRBD2	TGTGCCAGCAGCCCCGGGGGAGGGGCCGAGCAGTACTTC	CASSPGGGAEQYF
-	TRBV6-5	15	TRBJ1-5	-	TGTGCCAGCAGTTACTCGTGGACAGGCAATCAGCCCCAGCATTTT	CASSYSWTGNQPQHF
-	TRBV11-2	17	TRBJ1-1	-	TGTGCCAGCAGCTCCTCGTTCCGGGACACCTTGAACACTGAAGCTTTCTTT	CASSSSFRDTLNTEAFF
-	TRBV5-1	14	TRBJ1-5	-	TGCGCCAGCAGCCCCGGACAGCAGGGCGGGCCCCAGCATTTT	CASSPGQQGGPQHF
-	TRBV5-1	14	TRBJ1-2	-	TGCGCCAGCAGCTTGGCGGGAAGTAACTATGGCTACACCTTC	CASSLAGSNYGYTF
-	TRBV4-1	12	TRBJ1-1	-	TGCGCCAGCAGTCCACAGGGCAGCGAAGCTTTCTTT	CASSPQGSEAFF
-	TRBV6-1	14	TRBJ2-7	TRBD2	TGTGCCAGCAACTATGAGCGGGGGGTGTACGAGCAGTACTTC	CASNYERGVYEQYF
-	TRBV7-8	15	TRBJ1-2	TRBD1	TGTGCCAGCAGCTTAGCTGACAGGGGGAGGTATGGCTACACCTTC	CASSLADRGRYGYTF
-	TRBV7-2	14	TRBJ1-4	-	TGTGCCAGCAGCCAAACAGTTACCAATGAAAAACTGTTTTTT	CASSQTVTNEKLFF
-	TRBV5-1	13	TRBJ2-7	-	TGCGCCAGCAGTACTACAGGTACCTACGAGCAGTACTTC	CASSTTGTYEQYF
-	TRBV11-2	15	TRBJ2-5	-	TGTGCCAGCAGCTTGCGTCGGGAGAGGTGGGAGACCCAGTACTTC	CASSLRRERWETQYF